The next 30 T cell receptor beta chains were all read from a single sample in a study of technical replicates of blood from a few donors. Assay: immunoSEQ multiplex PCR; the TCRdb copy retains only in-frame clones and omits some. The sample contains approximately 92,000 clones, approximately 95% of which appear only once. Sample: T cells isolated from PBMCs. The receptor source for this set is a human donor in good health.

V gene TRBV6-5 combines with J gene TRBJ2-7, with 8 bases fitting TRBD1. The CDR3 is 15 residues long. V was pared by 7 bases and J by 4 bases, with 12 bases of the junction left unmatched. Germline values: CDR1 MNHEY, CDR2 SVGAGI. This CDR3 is CASTHSSRQGYEQYF. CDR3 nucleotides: TGTGCCAGCACCCACTCCTCAAGACAGGGGTACGAGCAGTACTTC.

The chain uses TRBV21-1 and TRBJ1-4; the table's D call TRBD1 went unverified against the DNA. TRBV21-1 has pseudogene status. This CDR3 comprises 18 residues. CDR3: CASSKAKTMTGDNEKLFF. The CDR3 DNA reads TGTGCCAGCAGCAAAGCAAAGACGATGACAGGGGATAATGAAAAACTGTTTTTT.

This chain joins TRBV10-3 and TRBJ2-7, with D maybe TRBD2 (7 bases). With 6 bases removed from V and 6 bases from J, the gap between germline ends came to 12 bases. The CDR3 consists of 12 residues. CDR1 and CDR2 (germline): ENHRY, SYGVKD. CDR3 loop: CAISWRGGEQYF. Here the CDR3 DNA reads TGTGCCATCAGCTGGAGGGGGGGCGAGCAGTACTTC.

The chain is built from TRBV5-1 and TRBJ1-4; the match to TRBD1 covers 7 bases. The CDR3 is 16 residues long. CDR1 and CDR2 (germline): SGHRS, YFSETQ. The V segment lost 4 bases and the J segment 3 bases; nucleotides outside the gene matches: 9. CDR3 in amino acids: CASSLDRVGANEKLFF. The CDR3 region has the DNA TGCGCCAGCAGCCTTGACAGGGTGGGCGCTAATGAAAAACTGTTTTTT.

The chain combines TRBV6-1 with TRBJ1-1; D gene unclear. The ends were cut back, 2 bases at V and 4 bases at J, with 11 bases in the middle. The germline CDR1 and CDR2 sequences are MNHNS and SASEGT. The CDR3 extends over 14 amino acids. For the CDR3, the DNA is TGTGCCAGCAGTGAACAGGTAATGGGCACTGAAGCTTTCTTT. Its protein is CASSEQVMGTEAFF.

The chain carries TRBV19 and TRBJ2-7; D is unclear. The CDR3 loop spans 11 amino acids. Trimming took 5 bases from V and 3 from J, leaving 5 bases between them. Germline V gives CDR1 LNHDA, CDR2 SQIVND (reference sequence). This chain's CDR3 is CASSVGYEQYF. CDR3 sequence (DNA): TGTGCCAGTAGTGTCGGCTACGAGCAGTACTTC.

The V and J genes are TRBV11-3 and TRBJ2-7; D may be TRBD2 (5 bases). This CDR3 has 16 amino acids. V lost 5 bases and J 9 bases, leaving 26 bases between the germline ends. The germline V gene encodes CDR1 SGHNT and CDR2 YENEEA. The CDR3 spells CASSAQIGGSGNGQYF. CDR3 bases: TGTGCCAGCAGCGCACAGATTGGAGGTTCGGGGAATGGGCAGTACTTC.

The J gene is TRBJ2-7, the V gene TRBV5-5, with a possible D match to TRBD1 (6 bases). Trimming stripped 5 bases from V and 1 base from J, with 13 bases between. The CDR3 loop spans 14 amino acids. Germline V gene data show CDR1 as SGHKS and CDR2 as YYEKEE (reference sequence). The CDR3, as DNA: TGTGCCAGCAGATCTCCCGACAGGTCCTACGAGCAGTACTTC. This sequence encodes CASRSPDRSYEQYF.

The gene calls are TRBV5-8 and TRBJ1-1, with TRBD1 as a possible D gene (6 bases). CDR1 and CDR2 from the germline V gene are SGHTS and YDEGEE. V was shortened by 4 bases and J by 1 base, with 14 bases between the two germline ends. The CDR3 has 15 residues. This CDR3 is CASSRWDTGNTEAFF. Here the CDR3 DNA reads TGTGCCAGCAGCCGATGGGACACGGGGAACACTGAAGCTTTCTTT.

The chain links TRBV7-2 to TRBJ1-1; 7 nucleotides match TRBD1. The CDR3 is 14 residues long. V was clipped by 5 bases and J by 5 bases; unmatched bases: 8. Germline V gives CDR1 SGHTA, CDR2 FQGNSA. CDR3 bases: TGTGCCAGCAGCCTGACAGGGTATGGGACTGAAGCTTTCTTT. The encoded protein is CASSLTGYGTEAFF.

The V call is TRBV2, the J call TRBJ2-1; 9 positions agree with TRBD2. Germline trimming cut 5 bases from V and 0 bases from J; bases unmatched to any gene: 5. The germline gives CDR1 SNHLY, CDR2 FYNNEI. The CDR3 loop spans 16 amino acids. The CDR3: CASSRLAASSYNEQFF. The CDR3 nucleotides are TGTGCCAGCAGTAGACTAGCGGCTAGCTCCTACAATGAGCAGTTCTTC.

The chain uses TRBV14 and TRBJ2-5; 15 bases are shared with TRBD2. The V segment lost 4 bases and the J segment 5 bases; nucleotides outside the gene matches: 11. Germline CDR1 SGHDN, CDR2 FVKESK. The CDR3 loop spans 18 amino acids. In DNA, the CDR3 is TGTGCCAGCAGCCCACCGGGACTAGCGGGAGGTTTGATGGAGACCCAGTACTTC. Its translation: CASSPPGLAGGLMETQYF.

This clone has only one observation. The CDR3 DNA is TGCGCCAGCAGCCAAGAAACACAGGGAACTGAGCAGTTCTTC. Its protein product is CASSQETQGTEQFF. V usage is TRBV4-3 and J usage is TRBJ2-1; tentative D call: TRBD1 (6 bases). V was cut by 0 bases and J by 9 bases, with 12 bases left in between. The germline CDR1 and CDR2 sequences are LGHNA and YSLEER. The CDR3 totals 14 residues.

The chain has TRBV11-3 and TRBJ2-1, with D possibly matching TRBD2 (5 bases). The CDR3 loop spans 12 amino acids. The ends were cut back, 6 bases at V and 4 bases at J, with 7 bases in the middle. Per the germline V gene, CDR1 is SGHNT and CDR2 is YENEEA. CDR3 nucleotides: TGTGCCAGCAGGGGAGAATACAATGAGCAGTTCTTC. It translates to CASRGEYNEQFF.

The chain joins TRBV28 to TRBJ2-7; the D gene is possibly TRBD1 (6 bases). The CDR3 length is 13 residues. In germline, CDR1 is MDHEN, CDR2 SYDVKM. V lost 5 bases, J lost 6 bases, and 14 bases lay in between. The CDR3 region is CASSTGLFGEQYF. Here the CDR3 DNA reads TGTGCCAGCAGTACAGGGCTATTTGGCGAGCAGTACTTC.

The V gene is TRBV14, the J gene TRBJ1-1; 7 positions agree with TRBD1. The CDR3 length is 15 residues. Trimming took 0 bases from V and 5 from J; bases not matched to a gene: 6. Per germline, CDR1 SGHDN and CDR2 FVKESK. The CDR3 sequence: CASSQDSQGRTEAFF. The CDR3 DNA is TGTGCCAGCAGCCAAGATTCACAGGGGCGGACTGAAGCTTTCTTT. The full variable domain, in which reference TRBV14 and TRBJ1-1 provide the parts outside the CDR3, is EAGVTQFPSHSVIEKGQTVTLRCDPISGHDNLYWYRRVMGKEIKFLLHFVKESKQDESGMPNNRFLAERTGGTYSTLKVQPAELEDSGVYFCASSQDSQGRTEAFFGQGTRLTVV.

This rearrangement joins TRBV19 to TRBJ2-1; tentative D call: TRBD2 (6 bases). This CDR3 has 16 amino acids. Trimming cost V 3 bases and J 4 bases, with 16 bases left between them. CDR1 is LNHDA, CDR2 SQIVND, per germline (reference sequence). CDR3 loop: CASSMDGRGMYNEQFF. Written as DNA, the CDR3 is TGTGCCAGTAGTATGGACGGGAGAGGTATGTACAATGAGCAGTTCTTC.

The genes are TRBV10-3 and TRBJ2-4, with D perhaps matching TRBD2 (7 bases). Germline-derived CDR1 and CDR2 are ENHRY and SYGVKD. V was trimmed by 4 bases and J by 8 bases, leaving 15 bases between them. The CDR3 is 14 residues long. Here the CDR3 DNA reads TGTGCCATCAGTGGAGGGGGGGGACCAGACATTCAGTACTTC. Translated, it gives CAISGGGGPDIQYF.

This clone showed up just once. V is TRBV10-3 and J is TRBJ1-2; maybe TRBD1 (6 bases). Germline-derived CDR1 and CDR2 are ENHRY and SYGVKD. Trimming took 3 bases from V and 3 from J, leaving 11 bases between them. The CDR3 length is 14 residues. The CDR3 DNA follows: TGTGCCATCAGTGAAACAGGGCAGGACTATGGCTACACCTTC. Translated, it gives CAISETGQDYGYTF.

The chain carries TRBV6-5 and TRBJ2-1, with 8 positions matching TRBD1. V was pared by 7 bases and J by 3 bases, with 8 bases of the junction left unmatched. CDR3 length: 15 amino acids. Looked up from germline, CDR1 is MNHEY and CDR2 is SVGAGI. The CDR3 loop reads CASMGAGTGYNEQFF. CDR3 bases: TGTGCCAGCATGGGAGCCGGGACAGGCTACAATGAGCAGTTCTTC.

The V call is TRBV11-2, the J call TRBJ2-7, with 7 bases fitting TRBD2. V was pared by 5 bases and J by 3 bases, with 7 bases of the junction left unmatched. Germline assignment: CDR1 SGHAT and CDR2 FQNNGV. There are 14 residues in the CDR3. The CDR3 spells CASSAGAGVYEQYF. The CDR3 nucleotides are TGTGCCAGCAGCGCCGGGGCGGGAGTCTACGAGCAGTACTTC.

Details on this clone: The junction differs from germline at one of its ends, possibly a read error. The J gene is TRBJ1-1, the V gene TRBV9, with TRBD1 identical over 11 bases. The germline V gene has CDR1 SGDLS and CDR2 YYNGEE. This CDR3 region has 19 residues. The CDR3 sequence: CASSVVVGTGQGVNTEAFF. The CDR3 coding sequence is TGTGCCAGCAGCGTAGTAGTAGGGACGGGACAGGGGGTGAATACTGAAGCTTTCTTT.

The CDR3 DNA follows: TGTGCCAGCAGCTTGTGGGAGGCCGGGAACGGCTACACCTTC. Translated, it gives CASSLWEAGNGYTF. The chain couples TRBV5-8 to TRBJ1-2; D not certain. The germline V gene encodes CDR1 SGHTS and CDR2 YDEGEE. The length of the CDR3 is 14 residues. V lost 1 base and J lost 8, with 15 bases in between.

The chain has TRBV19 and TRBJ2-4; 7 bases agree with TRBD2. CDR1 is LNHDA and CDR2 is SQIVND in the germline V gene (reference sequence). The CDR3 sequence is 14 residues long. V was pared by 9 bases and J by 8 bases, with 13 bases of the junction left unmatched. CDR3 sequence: CASRTSGARDIQYF. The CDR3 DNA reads TGTGCCAGCCGGACTAGTGGGGCCAGGGACATTCAGTACTTC.

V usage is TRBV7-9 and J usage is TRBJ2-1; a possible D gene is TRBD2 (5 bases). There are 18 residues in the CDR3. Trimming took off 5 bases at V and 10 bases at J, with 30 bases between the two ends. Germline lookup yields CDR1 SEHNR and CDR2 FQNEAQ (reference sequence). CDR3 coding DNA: TGTGCCAGCAGCCCTCCCCCCTCACTTCGCAGAAGGCCGGGGGAGCAGTTCTTC. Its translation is CASSPPPSLRRRPGEQFF.

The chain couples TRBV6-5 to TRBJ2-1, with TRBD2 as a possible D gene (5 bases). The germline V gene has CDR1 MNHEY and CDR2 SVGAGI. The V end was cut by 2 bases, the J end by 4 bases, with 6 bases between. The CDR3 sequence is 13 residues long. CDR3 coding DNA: TGTGCCAGCAGTTACGGACTTTACAATGAGCAGTTCTTC. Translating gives CASSYGLYNEQFF.

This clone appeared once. This CDR3 reads CASRVAGGHTDTQYF. CDR3 nucleotides: TGTGCCAGTAGGGTAGCGGGAGGGCACACAGATACGCAGTATTTT. The V gene is TRBV19, the J gene TRBJ2-3, with 11 bases fitting TRBD2. Germline CDR1 reads LNHDA; CDR2 reads SQIVND (reference sequence). This CDR3 is 15 amino acids long. V shed 6 bases, J shed 2 bases, and the junction held 4 bases outside the gene matches.

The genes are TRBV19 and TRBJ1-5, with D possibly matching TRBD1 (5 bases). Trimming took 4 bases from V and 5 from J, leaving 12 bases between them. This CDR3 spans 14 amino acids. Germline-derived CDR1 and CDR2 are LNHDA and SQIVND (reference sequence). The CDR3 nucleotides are TGTGCCAGTAGTAACCCAGGGTTATATCAGCCCCAGCATTTT. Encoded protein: CASSNPGLYQPQHF.

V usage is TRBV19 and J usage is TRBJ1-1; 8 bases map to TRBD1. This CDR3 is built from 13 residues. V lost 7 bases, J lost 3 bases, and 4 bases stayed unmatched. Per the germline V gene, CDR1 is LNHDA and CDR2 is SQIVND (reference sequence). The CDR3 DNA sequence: TGTGCCAGTACAGGGGGCTTTTACACTGAAGCTTTCTTT. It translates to CASTGGFYTEAFF. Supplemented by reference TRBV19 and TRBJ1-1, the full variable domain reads DGGITQSPKYLFRKEGQNVTLSCEQNLNHDAMYWYRQDPGQGLRLIYYSQIVNDFQKGDIAEGYSVSREKKESFPLTVTSAQKNPTAFYLCASTGGFYTEAFFGQGTRLTVV.

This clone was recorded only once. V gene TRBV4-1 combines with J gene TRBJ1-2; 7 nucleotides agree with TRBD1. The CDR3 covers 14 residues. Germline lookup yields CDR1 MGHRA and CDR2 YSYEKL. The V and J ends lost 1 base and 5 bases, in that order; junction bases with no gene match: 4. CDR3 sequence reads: CASSQAQTGYGYTF. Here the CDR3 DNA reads TGCGCCAGCAGCCAAGCCCAGACAGGGTATGGCTACACCTTC.